This TCR beta chain was observed in a study of T cell responses to AZD1222 COVID-19 vaccine. Points from the study as a whole: Unmutated variant regions are reportedly targeted by nearly half of spike-specific TCRs. Spike-wide vaccine-associated CD4 TCRs dominated at 160-218 and 743-854. Only a handful of AZD1222 recipients, more than 5 in all, had baseline seropositivity.

The method was immunoSEQ multiplex PCR; TCRdb's version includes in-frame clones alone and lacks a portion of them. This sample yields 90,000 to 150,000 clones, of which 88% are seen a single time; about 3.7% belongs to the top ten. Germline CDR1 and CDR2: LNHDA and SQIVND (reference sequence). This CDR3 region has 17 residues. Trimming cost V 3 bases and J 5 bases, with 21 bases left between them. About this clone: Its antigen is still unknown.

The TCR originated in an adult in good health. The chain couples TRBV19 to TRBJ2-3; D might be TRBD1 or TRBD2, each matching 6 bases. The input for sequencing was peripheral blood, taken on day 0 of AZD1222 vaccination. CDR3 sequence: CASSIQGLGGPRDTQYF. DNA of the CDR3: TGTGCCAGTAGTATTCAAGGCCTGGGGGGCCCGAGAGATACGCAGTATTTT.